A single sample is the source of the 25 T cell receptor beta chains below, sequenced in a study of technical replicates of blood from several donors. Profiled with immunoSEQ multiplex PCR; TCRdb holds only in-frame clones, not every one. The sample records fewer than 100,000 clones, approximately 97% being singletons. Sequencing was done on a sample of T cells isolated from PBMCs. The receptors derive from a human donor in good health.

The chain carries TRBV9 and TRBJ2-7, with TRBD2 matching over 8 bases. This CDR3 has 14 residues. Germline V CDR1 and CDR2: SGDLS, YYNGEE. V lost 2 bases and J lost 4; bases outside the gene matches: 5. CDR3 nucleotides: TGTGCCAGCAGCGTGAGTAGCGGGATGTACGAGCAGTACTTC. This encodes CASSVSSGMYEQYF.

Note on this clone: Other DNA sequences in this specimen translate into the identical CDR3. The rearrangement joins TRBV5-6 to TRBJ2-7; D uncertain. Looked up from germline, CDR1 is SGHDT and CDR2 is YYEEEE. CDR3 length equals 11 residues. Trimming left V 3 bases short and J 1 base short, with 2 bases between. The CDR3 region is CASSSSYEQYF. The CDR3 bases are TGTGCCAGCAGCTCATCCTACGAGCAGTACTTC.

This clone was seen once. The chain has TRBV18 and TRBJ1-5; a possible D gene is TRBD1 (5 bases). V shed 6 bases and J shed 8 bases, with 11 bases lying between them. The germline V gene encodes CDR1 KGHSH and CDR2 LQKENI. There are 12 residues in the CDR3. CDR3 nucleotides: TGTGCCAGCTCCCTCCCAGGGAAGCCCCAGCATTTT. Its protein is CASSLPGKPQHF.

V gene TRBV10-3 combines with J gene TRBJ2-5, with D hard to call. Germline V CDR1 and CDR2: ENHRY, SYGVKD. The V gene lost 2 bases and the J gene lost 5 bases, with 3 bases spanning the gap. The CDR3 is 11 amino acids. CDR3 bases: TGTGCCATCAGTGAGCGGGAGACCCAGTACTTC. It encodes CAISERETQYF.

The V and J genes are TRBV19 and TRBJ2-7; 10 nucleotides line up with TRBD2. V lost 3 bases, J lost 4 bases, and 9 bases stayed unmatched. Germline CDR1 reads LNHDA; CDR2 reads SQIVND (reference sequence). The CDR3 covers 16 residues. CDR3 DNA: TGTGCCAGTAGTATCTTGGCTAGCGGGAGAGATTACGAGCAGTACTTC. Protein: CASSILASGRDYEQYF.

The rearrangement uses TRBV9 and TRBJ1-3, with D perhaps TRBD1 (5 bases). V lost 3 bases to trimming and J lost 0 bases, with 13 bases between them. This CDR3 is built from 16 residues. Germline V gene data show CDR1 as SGDLS and CDR2 as YYNGEE. CDR3 sequence reads: CASSAGDGTSGNTIYF. DNA of the CDR3: TGTGCCAGCAGCGCGGGGGACGGGACCTCTGGAAACACCATATATTTT.

The gene calls are TRBV21-1 and TRBJ1-1; the table calls TRBD1, which could not be checked here. TRBV21-1 is listed as a pseudogene. The CDR3 sequence is 15 residues long. The CDR3 coding sequence is TGTGCCAGCAGCAGAGGACAGGGGCAAGATACTGAAGCTTTCTTT. It specifies CASSRGQGQDTEAFF.

The rearrangement uses TRBV28 and TRBJ2-7; 9 bases fit TRBD1. The CDR3 covers 16 residues. V trimming: 3 bases; J trimming: 6 bases; junction bases outside the gene matches: 12. Germline loops: CDR1 MDHEN, CDR2 SYDVKM. The CDR3 bases are TGTGCCAGCAGTTTCAACAGGGGGCCGGGCTGGAGCGAGCAGTACTTC. Protein: CASSFNRGPGWSEQYF.

In this sample, this clone turned up once. The J gene is TRBJ1-1, the V gene TRBV27; maybe TRBD1 (6 bases). This CDR3 spans 15 amino acids. Trimming removed 0 bases at V and 2 bases at J, with 10 bases between. Looked up from germline, CDR1 is MNHEY and CDR2 is SMNVEV (reference sequence). CDR3 sequence: CASSLSRGGNTEAFF. The CDR3 DNA follows: TGTGCCAGCAGTTTATCACGCGGGGGCAACACTGAAGCTTTCTTT.

The V gene is TRBV2, the J gene TRBJ1-3; TRBD1 aligns across 8 bases. Germline V lookup: CDR1 SNHLY, CDR2 FYNNEI. Germline trimming cut 2 bases from V and 2 bases from J; bases unmatched to any gene: 8. The CDR3 contains 17 residues. DNA of the CDR3: TGTGCCAGCAGTGAACTAGGACAGGGCAAAGCTGGAAACACCATATATTTT. Translating gives CASSELGQGKAGNTIYF.

This chain's CDR3 is CASSSTGGTEAFF. DNA of the CDR3: TGTGCCAGCAGTTCGACAGGGGGCACTGAAGCTTTCTTT. V gene TRBV25-1 combines with J gene TRBJ1-1; 9 positions match TRBD1. The CDR3 length is 13 residues. Germline CDR1 and CDR2: MGHDK and SYGVNS. The J segment lost 4 bases and the V segment lost 5 bases, leaving 2 bases of the junction unmatched.

The chain has TRBV7-3 and TRBJ2-3, with a tentative D call TRBD2 (6 bases). The CDR3 extends over 13 amino acids. Germline V CDR1 and CDR2: SGHTA, FQGTGA. V was cut by 5 bases and J by 2 bases, with 8 bases left in between. This chain's CDR3 is CASSMDYTDTQYF. In DNA, the CDR3 is TGTGCCAGCAGCATGGACTACACAGATACGCAGTATTTT.

The CDR3 nucleotides are TGTGCCATCAGTATGGACAGGGGCTGGAACGAGCAGTACTTC. Its protein product is CAISMDRGWNEQYF. The chain joins TRBV10-3 to TRBJ2-7, with TRBD1 matching over 9 bases. The CDR3 has 14 residues. The germline CDR1 and CDR2 sequences are ENHRY and SYGVKD. With 5 bases clipped from V and 5 bases from J, the junction kept 7 bases outside the gene matches.

This chain uses TRBV29-1 with TRBJ2-1, with D maybe TRBD2 (5 bases). V lost 5 bases to trimming and J lost 0 bases, with 8 bases between them. The CDR3 consists of 13 residues. Germline values: CDR1 SQVTM, CDR2 ANQGSEA. For the CDR3, the DNA is TGCAGCGTTCCGGGGAGCTCCTACAATGAGCAGTTCTTC. It translates to CSVPGSSYNEQFF.

The genes are TRBV7-8 and TRBJ2-1, with 9 bases matching TRBD2. Germline CDR1 reads SGHVS; CDR2 reads FQNEAQ. Trimming cost V 3 bases and J 0 bases; bases outside gene matches: 0. The CDR3 covers 15 residues. This CDR3 is CASSFSGSSYNEQFF. The CDR3 DNA follows: TGTGCCAGCAGCTTTAGCGGGAGCTCCTACAATGAGCAGTTCTTC.

The chain combines TRBV21-1 with TRBJ1-1; the table's TRBD1 call for D was not verified on the DNA. TRBV21-1 is assigned pseudogene status. This CDR3 spans 15 amino acids. CDR3 sequence reads: CASIVEGGLGTEAFF. CDR3 coding DNA: TGTGCCAGCATAGTAGAAGGGGGCCTGGGGACTGAAGCTTTCTTT.

CDR3 protein: CASSQEIIAGGRNIQYF. CDR3 DNA sequence: TGTGCCAGCAGCCAAGAGATAATAGCGGGAGGGCGGAACATTCAGTACTTC. The chain combines TRBV4-2 with TRBJ2-4, with 11 bases that match TRBD2. Germline CDR1 reads LGHNA; CDR2 reads YNFKEQ. V dropped 0 bases and J dropped 7; count of bases not matched to a gene: 8. The length of the CDR3 is 17 residues.

This clone was seen just once. The chain carries TRBV7-2 and TRBJ2-6; D may be TRBD2 (5 bases). The CDR3 is 15 residues long. V lost 1 base and J 4 bases, leaving 8 bases between the germline ends. Germline V gene data show CDR1 as SGHTA and CDR2 as FQGNSA. CDR3 in amino acids: CASSLVGVGANVLTF. For the CDR3, the DNA is TGTGCCAGCAGCTTAGTCGGGGTAGGGGCCAACGTCCTGACTTTC. The full variable domain, rest sourced from reference TRBV7-2 and TRBJ2-6, is GAGVSQSPSNKVTEKGKDVELRCDPISGHTALYWYRQSLGQGLEFLIYFQGNSAPDKSGLPSDRFSAERTGGSVSTLTIQRTQQEDSAVYLCASSLVGVGANVLTFGAGSRLTVL.

CDR3 DNA: TGTGCCAGCAGCTCAACAGGCTACGAGCAGTACTTC. Translating gives CASSSTGYEQYF. The chain employs TRBV7-2 and TRBJ2-7, with D possibly matching TRBD1 (5 bases). CDR3 length: 12 residues. The V gene's germline CDR1 is SGHTA and CDR2 FQGNSA. Trimming took 4 bases from V and 3 from J, leaving 7 bases between them.

The V and J genes are TRBV29-1 and TRBJ1-2, with 8 bases that match TRBD1. This CDR3 is 13 amino acids long. Trimming at V came to 6 bases and at J to 3 bases, leaving 6 bases not matched to a gene. From germline, CDR1 is SQVTM and CDR2 ANQGSEA. CDR3: CSVSDRGDYGYTF. The CDR3, as DNA: TGCAGCGTATCAGACAGGGGTGACTATGGCTACACCTTC.

This chain connects TRBV6-5 to TRBJ2-6; D may be TRBD1 (5 bases). CDR1 and CDR2 (germline): MNHEY, SVGAGI. The length of the CDR3 is 15 residues. Trimming stripped 7 bases from V and 0 bases from J, with 10 bases between. CDR3 bases: TGTGCCAGCACCCTTAGGGGCTCTGGGGCCAACGTCCTGACTTTC. It codes for CASTLRGSGANVLTF.

This chain connects TRBV6-1 to TRBJ2-2, with 7 bases identical to TRBD1. The V segment lost 5 bases and the J segment 7 bases; nucleotides outside the gene matches: 7. The CDR3 runs 14 residues. Germline V gene lookup returns CDR1 MNHNS and CDR2 SASEGT. CDR3 in DNA: TGTGCCAGCAGTAGTGTCAGGGGGTTCGGGGAGCTGTTTTTT. Translated, it gives CASSSVRGFGELFF.

This chain joins TRBV11-2 and TRBJ2-1; TRBD2 aligns across 7 bases. In germline, CDR1 is SGHAT, CDR2 FQNNGV. The CDR3 contains 12 residues. V lost 6 bases, J lost 7 bases, and 3 bases stayed unmatched. The CDR3 nucleotides are TGTGCCAGCAGTCCTAGCGGAAATGAGCAGTTCTTC. Translation: CASSPSGNEQFF.

The genes are TRBV2 and TRBJ1-2, with D perhaps TRBD1 (5 bases). CDR1 is SNHLY, CDR2 FYNNEI, per germline. Trimming stripped 9 bases from V and 3 bases from J, with 8 bases between. The CDR3 consists of 11 residues. CDR3 amino acids: CARPTDYGYTF. The CDR3 nucleotides read TGTGCCAGACCGACAGACTATGGCTACACCTTC.

This chain links TRBV19 with TRBJ1-5; 9 bases match TRBD1. This CDR3 is 17 amino acids long. Per germline, CDR1 LNHDA and CDR2 SQIVND (reference sequence). V lost 5 bases, J lost 5 bases, and 13 bases stayed unmatched. The CDR3 sequence is CASSLFITQGADQPQHF. CDR3 sequence (DNA): TGTGCCAGTAGTCTCTTCATCACACAGGGGGCAGATCAGCCCCAGCATTTT.